The rows below give T cell receptor beta chains drawn from one sample of a study of cytomegalovirus exposure and HLA in healthy donors. The repertoire was sequenced with immunoSEQ multiplex PCR; TCRdb's copy has only in-frame clones and lacks some. The sample yields about 55,000 clones, approximately 80% seen once. The sample consisted of PBMCs. The receptor set was obtained from a female donor in good health and CMV-seronegative. Each CDR3 is given with its conserved first and last residue. The D gene is left open where the match is weak. Part of the rows lack a size; the others show once, few, many or a class for expanded clones.

d_call: NA; v_call: TRBV7-3; j_call: TRBJ2-7; clone_size: NA; cdr3_nt: TGTGCCAGCAGCTTAATATGGACAGCCACCACCTACGAGCAGTACTTC; cdr3_aa: CASSLIWTATTYEQYF
d_call: NA; v_call: TRBV5-1; j_call: TRBJ1-3; clone_size: NA; cdr3_nt: TGCGCCAGCGCCGGTGGAAACACCATATATTTT; cdr3_aa: CASAGGNTIYF
d_call: NA; v_call: TRBV18; j_call: TRBJ1-6; clone_size: NA; cdr3_nt: TGTGCCAGCTCACCGTCAGGGGATACCTATAATTCACCCCTCCACTTT; cdr3_aa: CASSPSGDTYNSPLHF
d_call: TRBD2; v_call: TRBV7-2; j_call: TRBJ2-1; clone_size: NA; cdr3_nt: TGTGCCAGCAGCTTTCTAGCGGGGGGAGGGTACAATGAGCAGTTCTTC; cdr3_aa: CASSFLAGGGYNEQFF
d_call: NA; v_call: TRBV5-5; j_call: TRBJ2-7; clone_size: NA; cdr3_nt: TGTGCCAGCAGCCCTACGTCCTACGAGCAGTACTTC; cdr3_aa: CASSPTSYEQYF
d_call: NA; v_call: TRBV6-5; j_call: TRBJ2-7; clone_size: once; cdr3_nt: TGTGCCAGCAGTTATAACAGGAACTACGAGCAGTACTTC; cdr3_aa: CASSYNRNYEQYF
d_call: TRBD1; v_call: TRBV5-1; j_call: TRBJ1-1; clone_size: NA; cdr3_nt: TGCGCCAGCAGCTTGGACAGGGGCTCCCCTGAAGCTTTCTTT; cdr3_aa: CASSLDRGSPEAFF
d_call: NA; v_call: TRBV7-2; j_call: TRBJ2-1; clone_size: NA; cdr3_nt: TGTGCCAGCAGCTTATATTCGAGCGGAGTTAATGAGCAGTTCTTC; cdr3_aa: CASSLYSSGVNEQFF
d_call: NA; v_call: TRBV6-5; j_call: TRBJ1-1; clone_size: few; cdr3_nt: TGTGCCAGCAGAACAGGTTTGAACACTGAAGCTTTCTTT; cdr3_aa: CASRTGLNTEAFF
d_call: NA; v_call: TRBV7-9; j_call: TRBJ1-2; clone_size: NA; cdr3_nt: TGTGCCAGCAGCGGACAGAACTATGGCTACACCTTC; cdr3_aa: CASSGQNYGYTF
d_call: NA; v_call: TRBV6-4; j_call: TRBJ2-2; clone_size: NA; cdr3_nt: TGTGCCAGCGCACTAGCGAACACCGGGGAGCTGTTTTTT; cdr3_aa: CASALANTGELFF
d_call: TRBD1; v_call: TRBV6-5; j_call: TRBJ1-1; clone_size: NA; cdr3_nt: TGTGCCAGCAGTTACTGGACAGGGCTCGCTGAAGCTTTCTTT; cdr3_aa: CASSYWTGLAEAFF
d_call: TRBD1; v_call: TRBV4-1; j_call: TRBJ2-7; clone_size: once; cdr3_nt: TGCGCCAGCAGCCCCAGGGGGCGCGACGGCGAGCAGTACTTC; cdr3_aa: CASSPRGRDGEQYF
d_call: NA; v_call: TRBV28; j_call: TRBJ1-1; clone_size: NA; cdr3_nt: TGTGCCAGCAGCTCGACAGGGAACACTGAAGCTTTCTTT; cdr3_aa: CASSSTGNTEAFF
d_call: NA; v_call: TRBV12-5; j_call: TRBJ1-2; clone_size: NA; cdr3_nt: TGTGCTAGTGGTTCGGGGGGCGCAGACTATGGCTACACCTTC; cdr3_aa: CASGSGGADYGYTF
d_call: TRBD2; v_call: TRBV19; j_call: TRBJ2-5; clone_size: once; cdr3_nt: TGTGCCAGTAGTATAGCACTAGCGGGGGGGCAGGAGACCCAGTACTTC; cdr3_aa: CASSIALAGGQETQYF
d_call: NA; v_call: TRBV14; j_call: TRBJ1-6; clone_size: NA; cdr3_nt: TGTGCCAGCAGCTTACCGGGACAATATAATTCACCCCTCCACTTT; cdr3_aa: CASSLPGQYNSPLHF
d_call: TRBD2; v_call: TRBV2; j_call: TRBJ2-7; clone_size: NA; cdr3_nt: TGTGCCAGCAGTTCGGGGGGGCTGGAGCAGTACTTC; cdr3_aa: CASSSGGLEQYF
d_call: TRBD1; v_call: TRBV6-4; j_call: TRBJ2-1; clone_size: NA; cdr3_nt: TGTGCCAGCCGAGGGGACAGGGGGATCTCCAATGAGCAGTTCTTC; cdr3_aa: CASRGDRGISNEQFF
d_call: NA; v_call: TRBV18; j_call: TRBJ1-6; clone_size: NA; cdr3_nt: TGTGCCAGCTCACCAGCTCAAAATCAGAATTCACCCCCCCACTTT; cdr3_aa: CASSPAQNQNSPPHF
d_call: NA; v_call: TRBV2; j_call: TRBJ1-4; clone_size: NA; cdr3_nt: TGTGCCAGCAGTGAGAGCAGGAATAATGAAAAACTGTTTTTT; cdr3_aa: CASSESRNNEKLFF
d_call: NA; v_call: TRBV7-9; j_call: TRBJ1-1; clone_size: NA; cdr3_nt: TGTGCCAGCAGCTTAGATAGTTGGTCGGGACAAGGGGTGATGACTTTCTTT; cdr3_aa: CASSLDSWSGQGVMTFF
d_call: NA; v_call: TRBV4-1; j_call: TRBJ2-5; clone_size: NA; cdr3_nt: TGCGCCAGCAGCCAATTGACAGCCCAAGAGACCCAGTACTTC; cdr3_aa: CASSQLTAQETQYF
d_call: NA; v_call: TRBV13; j_call: TRBJ2-5; clone_size: NA; cdr3_nt: TGTGCCAGCAGCCCCGCCCCCTCCCGGGGGGAGACCCAGTACTTC; cdr3_aa: CASSPAPSRGETQYF
d_call: NA; v_call: TRBV5-4; j_call: TRBJ2-2; clone_size: NA; cdr3_nt: TGTGCCAGCAGCTTGGGGGGCAGGGTGAACACCGGGGAGCTGTTTTTT; cdr3_aa: CASSLGGRVNTGELFF
d_call: TRBD2; v_call: TRBV6-4; j_call: TRBJ2-6; clone_size: NA; cdr3_nt: TGTGCCAGCAGTGAAAGCGGGGGGGCCTCTGGGGCCAACGTCCTGACTTTC; cdr3_aa: CASSESGGASGANVLTF
d_call: NA; v_call: TRBV7-8; j_call: TRBJ2-7; clone_size: NA; cdr3_nt: TGTGCCAGCAGCTTAACTATCATATCGGGGGACGAGCAGTACTTC; cdr3_aa: CASSLTIISGDEQYF
d_call: NA; v_call: TRBV6-5; j_call: TRBJ1-1; clone_size: NA; cdr3_nt: TGTGCCAGCAGCCCCCCAGGCACTGAAGCTTTCTTT; cdr3_aa: CASSPPGTEAFF
d_call: NA; v_call: TRBV5-6; j_call: TRBJ2-5; clone_size: NA; cdr3_nt: TGTGCCAGCAGCTTGTTAGACAGGTCCATAGAGACCCAGTACTTC; cdr3_aa: CASSLLDRSIETQYF
d_call: TRBD1; v_call: TRBV6-5; j_call: TRBJ1-2; clone_size: NA; cdr3_nt: TGTGCCAGCAGTTACTCGGACAGGGATCCCTATGGCTACACCTTC; cdr3_aa: CASSYSDRDPYGYTF
d_call: NA; v_call: TRBV6-5; j_call: TRBJ1-5; clone_size: NA; cdr3_nt: TGTGCCAGCAGCCTGACAGGACCTCAACAGCCCCAGCATTTT; cdr3_aa: CASSLTGPQQPQHF
d_call: TRBD1; v_call: TRBV10-1; j_call: TRBJ2-3; clone_size: NA; cdr3_nt: TGCGCCAGCAGTGAAGGGGGCTCAGATACGCAGTATTTT; cdr3_aa: CASSEGGSDTQYF
d_call: NA; v_call: TRBV5-1; j_call: TRBJ2-5; clone_size: NA; cdr3_nt: TGCGCCAGCAGCTCCATGGGCGGAGGAGAGACCCAGTACTTC; cdr3_aa: CASSSMGGGETQYF
d_call: TRBD1; v_call: TRBV5-4; j_call: TRBJ1-4; clone_size: NA; cdr3_nt: TGTGCCAGCAGCTCGAGACAGGGGGCGGATGAAAAACTGTTTTTT; cdr3_aa: CASSSRQGADEKLFF
d_call: TRBD1; v_call: TRBV6-5; j_call: TRBJ1-1; clone_size: NA; cdr3_nt: TGTGCCAGCAGCCCCCGGGACAGGGGTACCGAAGCTTTCTTT; cdr3_aa: CASSPRDRGTEAFF
d_call: TRBD1; v_call: TRBV30; j_call: TRBJ1-6; clone_size: NA; cdr3_nt: TGTGCCTGGAGAGCGACAGGGGTGTCCTCACCCCTCCACTTT; cdr3_aa: CAWRATGVSSPLHF
d_call: NA; v_call: TRBV9; j_call: TRBJ2-5; clone_size: NA; cdr3_nt: TGTGCCAGCAGCGACGGCGCCCTTCGGGGGACCCAGTACTTC; cdr3_aa: CASSDGALRGTQYF